The clone carrying this T cell receptor beta chain was detected many times. This sample was taken from a study of beta chain features in type 1 diabetes. Germline values: CDR1 GTSNPN, CDR2 SVGIG (reference sequence). V gave up 3 bases and J gave up 7 bases; unmatched junction bases: 5. The CDR3 contains 13 residues. The whole isolated RNA underwent reverse transcription, so sequencing captured expressed TCRB transcripts. The method was immunoSEQ multiplex PCR; TCRdb's version includes in-frame clones alone and lacks a portion of them. Of about 130,000 clones in the sample, about a tenth were seen once.

The rearrangement uses TRBV30 and TRBJ1-5; 8 bases align to TRBD1. Sequenced: central memory CD4+ T cells from blood. The clonotype was recovered from a man in his late teens or twenties in good health. The CDR3 is CAWSGTGGQPQHF. The CDR3 nucleotides are TGTGCCTGGAGCGGGACAGGCGGCCAGCCCCAGCATTTT.